The source of this T cell receptor beta chain is a study of beta chain features in type 1 diabetes. Study-wide context: All samples together contributed around 98,000,000 sorted cells for examination.

A remark on this clone: Its antigen is currently unknown.

Sorting that relied on CD45RO/CCR7/CD25/CD127/CD95/CD27 yielded CD4+ naive, central memory, regulatory and stem cell-like memory cells. Study-wide results and limits: Researchers reported that naive, central memory and Treg TCRB repertoires appeared more similar in patients than in healthy donors. Across all four CD4+ subsets, people with type 1 diabetes showed modestly shorter TCRB CDR3s.

The authors reverse transcribed all of the isolated RNA, so sequencing captured expressed TCRB transcripts. Libraries were prepared by immunoSEQ multiplex PCR; TCRdb keeps only in-frame clonotypes and omits some of them. The table records 200,000 to 250,000 clones, under 70% of them present only once. Sample: naive CD4+ T cells from blood. The TCR comes from a man aged 25 to 40 in good health.

CDR3 amino acids: CASSPDPSSYNEQFF. CDR3 in DNA: TGTGCCAGCAGCCCGGACCCGAGCTCCTACAATGAGCAGTTCTTC. V gene TRBV9 combines with J gene TRBJ2-1; D not certain. V lost 4 bases to trimming and J lost 0 bases, with 11 bases between them. CDR1 and CDR2 from the germline V gene are SGDLS and YYNGEE. This CDR3 is 15 amino acids long.